Listed here are 11 T cell receptor beta chains from one sample, sequenced in a study of CD8 T cells in ankylosing spondylitis. MiXCR was run by TCRdb on the 5' RACE reads, yielding one entry per CDR3 protein. The sample has about 450,000 distinct CDR3 sequences; around 26% are singletons. Study-wide results and caveats: Seemingly characteristic of ankylosing spondylitis blood was a TCR beta motif consisting of under ten highly homologous variants.

Their recognized antigens are unknown. Sequencing input: blood, either unsorted or a sorted T cell fraction (not recorded which). These TCRs come from a male donor with ankylosing spondylitis.

This clonotype was counted a few times. V gene TRBV9 combines with J gene TRBJ2-6, with no clear D. The CDR3 runs to 15 residues. V dropped 0 bases and J dropped 4 bases, with 8 bases sitting between them. Germline CDR1 SGDLS, CDR2 YYNGEE. As DNA, the CDR3 is TGTGCCAGCAGCGTAGGGTTAGGCGGGGCCAACGTCCTGACTTTC. Protein sequence: CASSVGLGGANVLTF. Based on the CDR3 plus reference TRBV9 and TRBJ2-6, the full variable domain is DSGVTQTPKHLITATGQRVTLRCSPRSGDLSVYWYQQSLDQGLQFLIQYYNGEERAKGNILERFSAQQFPDLHSELNLSSLELGDSALYFCASSVGLGGANVLTFGAGSRLTVL.

The chain employs TRBV18 and TRBJ1-5; TRBD1 might be the D (6 bases). The germline V gene has CDR1 KGHSH and CDR2 LQKENI. V was clipped by 1 base and J by 0 bases, with 7 bases between them. The CDR3 extends over 15 amino acids. CDR3 bases: TGTGCCAGCTCACCACAGGGGGATAGCAATCAGCCCCAGCATTTT. Translated, it gives CASSPQGDSNQPQHF.

This clonotype was seen only a few times. The rearrangement joins TRBV5-1 to TRBJ1-2, with D perhaps TRBD1 (5 bases). Trimming left V 0 bases short and J 11 bases short, with 17 bases between. Germline loops: CDR1 SGHRS, CDR2 YFSETQ. This CDR3 has 14 residues. The CDR3 loop is CASSLAGPRDQYTF. In nucleotides, the CDR3 is TGCGCCAGCAGCTTGGCGGGACCGAGAGACCAATACACCTTC.

The CDR3 nucleotides read TGTGCCAGCAGTTTAAGTAGGGGACACCTCACAGATACGCAGTATTTT. It yields the protein CASSLSRGHLTDTQYF. J is TRBJ2-3 and V is TRBV27, with D perhaps matching TRBD1 (6 bases). The CDR3 is 16 amino acids. The germline V gene has CDR1 MNHEY and CDR2 SMNVEV (reference sequence). The ends were cut back, 2 bases at V and 2 bases at J, with 14 bases in the middle.

This chain connects TRBV5-1 to TRBJ2-3; 7 bases are a match to TRBD1. Germline assignment: CDR1 SGHRS and CDR2 YFSETQ. The CDR3 is 12 amino acids. The J segment lost 9 bases and the V segment lost 4 bases, leaving 5 bases of the junction unmatched. Written as DNA, the CDR3 is TGCGCCAGCAGCGCAACAGGGGAGACGCAGTATTTT. Protein sequence: CASSATGETQYF.

This clonotype showed up just a few times. The chain combines TRBV15 with TRBJ1-4; D not certain. Trimming took off 5 bases at V and 3 bases at J, with 13 bases between the two ends. The CDR3 consists of 15 residues. The V gene's germline CDR1 is LNHNV and CDR2 YYDKDF (reference sequence). This CDR3 reads CATSSTYNPNEKLFF. CDR3 nucleotides: TGTGCCACCAGCTCCACGTACAACCCTAATGAAAAACTGTTTTTT.

This rearrangement joins TRBV12-3 or TRBV12-4 to TRBJ2-1, with D uncertain. This CDR3 comprises 14 residues. V shed 6 bases and J shed 3 bases, with 12 bases lying between them. CDR3 in DNA: TGTGCCAGCAGCGCCCTTACCTACTACAATGAGCAGTTCTTC. Translated: CASSALTYYNEQFF.

The rearrangement joins TRBV28 to TRBJ2-3, with D unclear. From germline, CDR1 is MDHEN and CDR2 SYDVKM. CDR3 length equals 13 residues. The germline V and J ends were trimmed by 5 bases and 3 bases, with 9 bases remaining between them. The CDR3 protein is CASSGFRTDTQYF. DNA for the CDR3: TGTGCCAGCAGTGGGTTTAGAACAGATACGCAGTATTTT.

The J gene is TRBJ2-2, the V gene TRBV20-1, with 11 bases matching TRBD1. Germline V gene lookup returns CDR1 DFQATT and CDR2 SNEGSKA (reference sequence). Losses at the gene ends were 3 bases for V and 4 bases for J; bases not matched to a gene: 10. The CDR3 covers 17 residues. Here the CDR3 DNA reads TGCAGTGCTAGCGTCGGGTTGGGACAGGGGGTCACCGGGGAGCTGTTTTTT. The encoded protein is CSASVGLGQGVTGELFF.

V gene TRBV20-1 combines with J gene TRBJ1-4; tentatively, D is TRBD1 (6 bases). The CDR3 has 13 amino acids. V lost 3 bases and J 8 bases, leaving 13 bases between the germline ends. Germline CDR1 reads DFQATT; CDR2 reads SNEGSKA (reference sequence). Here the CDR3 DNA reads TGCAGTGCTAGTTTACAGGGTCGCGAAAAACTGTTTTTT. It is translated as CSASLQGREKLFF.

Points on this clonotype: At one of its ends the junction is not consistent with the germline gene, which may arise from a read error. This chain joins TRBV7-6 and TRBJ1-3; D may be TRBD1 (6 bases). Germline-derived CDR1 and CDR2 are SGHVS and FNYEAQ. CDR3 length: 17 residues. The CDR3 DNA reads TGTTCCAGCAGCACTGCTATGACAGGAGGCTCTGGAAACACCATATATTTT. It translates to CSSSTAMTGGSGNTIYF.